Listed below are T cell receptor beta chains from one sample, sequenced in a study of tumor and adjacent non-tumor tissue in lung cancer. TCRdb processed the multiplex PCR reads anew with MiXCR; each CDR3 protein has one entry. Among roughly 90,000 distinct CDR3 sequences listed, around three quarters were seen once. The sample comprised distant non-tumor lung tissue. The receptor set was obtained from a woman between 50 and 59 years old with non-small cell lung cancer. Both conserved end residues are part of each CDR3. A D gene is named only where the DNA matches it firmly. Where a row states a size, it is once, few, many or the class of an expanded clone; other rows omit it.

TRBJ2-3,.,.,TRBV10-3,TGTGCTATCAGTGAATCAGCGGAACCGGGTGTCACATATACGCAGTATTTT,CAISESAEPGVTYTQYF
TRBJ2-3,.,.,TRBV6-6,TGTGCCAGCAGTTACATTCTGGATACGCATTATTTT,CASSYILDTHYF
TRBJ2-7,once,TRBD1,TRBV29-1,TGCAGCATTGAAGGCAGGGGGCCGTACTACGGGCAGTACTTC,CSIEGRGPYYGQYF
TRBJ2-1,.,TRBD2,TRBV29-1,TGCAGCGTTGTACCGCGGGGGAGCAATGAGCAGTTCTTC,CSVVPRGSNEQFF
TRBJ1-1,.,TRBD1,TRBV4-1,TGCGCCAGGAGCCAAGGTTTTAGCTTACAGGGGCGCGGAATGAACACTGAACCTTTCTTT,CARSQGFSLQGRGMNTEPFF
TRBJ2-5,.,.,TRBV6-5,TGTGTCAACAGTTACCGGGGGGCCGATGAGACCCAGTACTTC,CVNSYRGADETQYF
TRBJ2-2,.,TRBD1,TRBV9,TGTGCCAGCAGCGCGAGACAGGGGATGAACACCGGGGAGCTGTTTTTT,CASSARQGMNTGELFF
TRBJ2-3,.,.,TRBV4-1,TGCGCCAGCAACCAAGACGGGCAGGGGACAGATACGCAGTATTTT,CASNQDGQGTDTQYF
TRBJ2-7,many,TRBD2,TRBV5-1,TGCGCCAGCAGCTTGGTTGGGACTAGCGGGCACGAGCAGTACTTC,CASSLVGTSGHEQYF
TRBJ2-7,.,TRBD2,TRBV5-1,TGCGCCAGCCGGACTAGCGGGACCTCTACCTACGAGCAGTACTTT,CASRTSGTSTYEQYF
TRBJ1-2,.,.,TRBV4-2,TGTGCCAGCAGCCAAGAAACTGTCAGGGGTAATCTGAACTATGGCTACACCTTC,CASSQETVRGNLNYGYTF
TRBJ1-2,.,.,TRBV29-1,TGCAGCATCCTCCCCCTGACGACTAACTATGGCTACACCTTC,CSILPLTTNYGYTF
TRBJ2-1,.,.,TRBV5-1,TGCGCCAACAGTTTACTAGCAGTCAATGTGCAGTTCTTC,CANSLLAVNVQFF
TRBJ1-2,.,.,TRBV29-1,TGCAGCGTGAACAGGGCTAACTATGGCTACACATTC,CSVNRANYGYTF
TRBJ2-5,many,.,TRBV6-1,TGTGCCAGCAGTATAGCAGAAGAGACCCAGTACTTC,CASSIAEETQYF
TRBJ1-5,.,.,TRBV20-1,TGCAGTGCTGGATGGGGCCGCAACCAGCCCCAGCATTTT,CSAGWGRNQPQHF
TRBJ2-7,.,TRBD2,TRBV7-2,TGTGCCAGCAGCGTGGGACTAGCGGGAGGGTCGCAGTACTTC,CASSVGLAGGSQYF
TRBJ1-6,.,TRBD1,TRBV20-1,TGCAGTGCCACACAGGGGCGGAATAATTCACCCCTCCACTTT,CSATQGRNNSPLHF
TRBJ1-4,once,TRBD1,TRBV10-3,TGTGCCATCAGGGCCGGGACAGGGAATGAAAAATTGGTTTTT,CAIRAGTGNEKLVF
TRBJ2-5,.,.,TRBV6-6,TGTACCATCAGTCCCCCAGACCCAGCTGGGGAGACCCAGTACTTC,CTISPPDPAGETQYF
TRBJ1-5,few,TRBD1,TRBV7-9,TGTGCCAGCAGCTTAGGACAGGGAACCAATCAGCCCCAGCATTTT,CASSLGQGTNQPQHF
TRBJ2-2,.,.,TRBV11-3,TGTGCCAGCAGCCTTAACGGAAGCACTGGGGAGCTGTTTTTT,CASSLNGSTGELFF
TRBJ1-5,.,.,TRBV11-2,TGTACCAGCAGCTTAGGCGAGATCCAGCCCCAGCATTTT,CTSSLGEIQPQHF
TRBJ2-7,few,TRBD2,TRBV6-5,TGTGCCGGCACGTCTAGCGGGAGCTTCTACGAGCTGTACTTC,CAGTSSGSFYELYF
TRBJ2-3,once,.,TRBV6-1,TGTGCCGGCAGGACGGCTTACGGCACTAGCACAGATACGCAGTATTTT,CAGRTAYGTSTDTQYF
TRBJ1-4,.,.,TRBV6-5,TGTACCAGCGGAGGGAAAGGGGGGGGAAAACTGTTTTTT,CTSGGKGGGKLFF
TRBJ2-7,.,.,TRBV29-1,TGCAGCGTTGAATTGGACAAGGCCTACGAGCAGTACTTC,CSVELDKAYEQYF
TRBJ2-7,.,TRBD1,TRBV10-3,TGTGTCATCAGTTCCGGGACAGTGATCAACGAGCAGTACTTC,CVISSGTVINEQYF
TRBJ2-7,.,.,TRBV6-1,TGTGTCAGCACTCCCTTGGAGACCTACGAGCAGTACTTC,CVSTPLETYEQYF
TRBJ2-5,.,TRBD2,TRBV20-1,TGCAGTGTTACCCAGAATAGCGGGAGAGGGGAGACCCAGTACTTC,CSVTQNSGRGETQYF
TRBJ2-7,.,.,TRBV30,TGTGTCTGGAGTGCGACCCACAATGAGCAGTACTTC,CVWSATHNEQYF
TRBJ2-3,.,.,TRBV21-1,TGTGCCAACAGCAAAGCAAAGGCTAGCGGGGCCCTTAGCACAGATACGCAGTATTTT,CANSKAKASGALSTDTQYF
TRBJ1-4,.,.,TRBV28,TGTGCCAGCAGTACAAATTCAACTAATGAAAAGCTGTTTTTT,CASSTNSTNEKLFF
TRBJ1-1,.,TRBD1,TRBV7-2,TGTGCCAGCAGCGCCGGGACAGTGAACATTGAAGCTTTCTTT,CASSAGTVNIEAFF
TRBJ2-3,.,.,TRBV11-2,TGTGACAGCAGCCCGAGGGACTTCACAGATACGCAGTGTTTT,CDSSPRDFTDTQCF
TRBJ2-4,.,.,TRBV6-1,TGTACCAGCAGTGAATCGACAGTTCTCTACAAAAACATACAGTACTTC,CTSSESTVLYKNIQYF
TRBJ2-7,.,.,TRBV6-6,TGTGTCAACACTCTGGGCTACGAGCAGTACTTC,CVNTLGYEQYF
TRBJ2-1,.,.,TRBV12-3/TRBV12-4,TGTGGCGGCAGTTCCCCGGGACGGGGATCTAGTGAGCAGTTCTTC,CGGSSPGRGSSEQFF
TRBJ2-2,.,.,TRBV20-1,TGCAGTGCTAGTGCACAGTGGGCAAACACCGGGGAGTTGTTTTTT,CSASAQWANTGELFF
TRBJ1-4,once,TRBD1,TRBV6-1,TGTGCAAGCAGTGACCACCTCGGCGGGACAGGCAATGACAAACTGTTTTTT,CASSDHLGGTGNDKLFF
TRBJ1-6,.,.,TRBV28,TGTGCCAGCAGCCCCGTCAGGGCCGGTTATAATTCGCCCCTCCACTTT,CASSPVRAGYNSPLHF
TRBJ2-6,once,.,TRBV4-2,TGTGCCAGCGGCCAAGAGGGTGGTTCTGGGGCCAACGTCTTGACTTTC,CASGQEGGSGANVLTF
TRBJ1-1,many,.,TRBV5-1,TGCGCCAGCAGCTTGGCGGAGGTCGTCACTGAAGCTTTCTTT,CASSLAEVVTEAFF
TRBJ1-5,once,.,TRBV5-1,TGCCCCAGCAGTTTAGGGACTCTCGATAGCAATCAGCCCCAGCATTTT,CPSSLGTLDSNQPQHF
TRBJ2-7,.,.,TRBV11-2,TGTGGTGGCAGCTTAGAGCCCGGGAGCGAGCAGTACTTC,CGGSLEPGSEQYF
TRBJ2-3,.,.,TRBV10-2,TGTGCCAGCAGTGTGGACCGTACTAGCACATATACGCAGTATTTT,CASSVDRTSTYTQYF
TRBJ2-1,.,.,TRBV19,TGTGCCAGTAAGGGACTGGACCCCTACAATGAGCAGTTCTTC,CASKGLDPYNEQFF
TRBJ2-5,.,.,TRBV6-1,TGTGCCAGCAGTGGACTAACGGGAGACCAAGAGACCCGGTACTTC,CASSGLTGDQETRYF
TRBJ1-5,once,.,TRBV12-3/TRBV12-4,TGTGTCAGCAGTCCCTTCTCGGGGGGGTATCAGCACCAGCATTTC,CVSSPFSGGYQHQHF
TRBJ2-5,.,.,TRBV6-2/TRBV6-3,TGTGTCAGCAGTTACGCTGGAGGGGCAAGCCAAGAGACCCAGTACTTC,CVSSYAGGASQETQYF
TRBJ2-5,.,TRBD2,TRBV20-1,TGCAGTGCTAGAGGGACGACTAGCGTGGAGCGAGAGACCCAGTACTTC,CSARGTTSVERETQYF
TRBJ2-7,.,TRBD1,TRBV29-1,TGCGGCGTCAGGTTAGTCTGGACAGGGGTGAGCGAGCAGTACTTC,CGVRLVWTGVSEQYF
TRBJ2-6,.,.,TRBV10-3,TGTGCCATAAGGGGACGGGGGACCGGGGTCAACGTCCTGACTTTC,CAIRGRGTGVNVLTF
TRBJ2-7,.,.,TRBV5-6,TGTGCTAACAGCTTAAAAGGCACCACCTACGAGCAATACTTC,CANSLKGTTYEQYF
TRBJ2-1,.,TRBD2,TRBV29-1,TGCAACGTTGAGCCTAGCGGGAGGACCTACAACGAGCAGTTCTTC,CNVEPSGRTYNEQFF
TRBJ2-5,.,.,TRBV2,TGTGCGAGCAGGGGCGGCGTCGAAGAGACCCAGTACTTC,CASRGGVEETQYF
TRBJ2-2,.,.,TRBV10-1,TGCGTCAGCAGTGAGTCGGGGGCCGGGAAGCTGTTTTTT,CVSSESGAGKLFF
TRBJ2-3,once,TRBD1,TRBV6-5,TGTGCCAGCCGTTACGCCAGGGGGCAGGATACGCAGTATTTT,CASRYARGQDTQYF